The TCR beta chain under discussion was sequenced for a study of blood T cell repertoires in COVID-19. Across the whole study: The United States, Italy and Spain were the sources of the acute and convalescent COVID-19 samples. From T cells, B-cell-depleted T cells, or PBMCs came the material, which was cDNA or gDNA.

Original processing notes: Estimates of nucleated cell counts were drawn from the amplification of reference gene primers. Profiled with immunoSEQ multiplex PCR; TCRdb holds only in-frame clones, not every one. The V and J calls and clone size were taken over from that table, and D and trimming were inferred from the DNA. The sample has around 100,000 clones, around 90% seen once. The CDR3 runs 15 residues. The germline V gene has CDR1 KGHSH and CDR2 LQKENI. The trim removed 4 bases at V and 3 bases at J, leaving 2 bases unmatched. The chain couples TRBV18 to TRBJ2-1; TRBD1 matches 11 bases. The sequence was collected from a woman at least 80 years old in a cohort sampled during active COVID-19. The material sequenced was peripheral blood. The CDR3 loop reads CASSRGQGGYNEQFF. CDR3 bases: TGTGCCAGCTCACGGGGACAGGGGGGCTACAATGAGCAGTTCTTC.